Below are 7 T cell receptor beta chains sequenced from a single sample in a study of cytomegalovirus exposure and HLA in healthy donors. Vbeta (60) and Jbeta (13) primers were used in the PCR. The assay was immunoSEQ multiplex PCR, and TCRdb's table has in-frame clones only and misses some. The sample carries about 190,000 clones, approximately 79% recorded once. Sequenced sample: PBMCs. These receptors all stem from a man between 40 and 49 years old in good health and CMV-seropositive.

The chain combines TRBV2 with TRBJ2-7; 8 bases match TRBD1. The CDR3 length is 12 residues. V gave up 9 bases and J gave up 4 bases; unmatched junction bases: 5. Germline lookup yields CDR1 SNHLY and CDR2 FYNNEI. The CDR3, as DNA: TGTGCCAGGACAGGGGCTGATTACGAGCAGTACTTC. This sequence encodes CARTGADYEQYF.

The chain recombines TRBV9 with TRBJ1-3; perhaps TRBD1 as D (6 bases). The ends were cut back, 4 bases at V and 0 bases at J, with 17 bases in the middle. CDR3 length: 17 residues. Per the germline V gene, CDR1 is SGDLS and CDR2 is YYNGEE. The CDR3 bases are TGTGCCAGCAGCAGTCGCACAGGGCCCAGCTCTGGAAACACCATATATTTT. It encodes CASSSRTGPSSGNTIYF. The full variable domain, in which reference TRBV9 and TRBJ1-3 provide the parts outside the CDR3, is DSGVTQTPKHLITATGQRVTLRCSPRSGDLSVYWYQQSLDQGLQFLIQYYNGEERAKGNILERFSAQQFPDLHSELNLSSLELGDSALYFCASSSRTGPSSGNTIYFGEGSWLTVV.

The chain recombines TRBV5-1 with TRBJ2-1, with D maybe TRBD2 (6 bases). The V gene's germline CDR1 is SGHRS and CDR2 YFSETQ. V lost 2 bases to trimming and J lost 7 bases, with 7 bases between them. This CDR3 contains 12 residues. The CDR3 region is CASSFGGNEQFF. The DNA for the CDR3 is TGCGCCAGCAGCTTTGGGGGGAATGAGCAGTTCTTC. Filled out from reference TRBV5-1 and TRBJ2-1, the complete variable domain reads KAGVTQTPRYLIKTRGQQVTLSCSPISGHRSVSWYQQTPGQGLQFLFEYFSETQRNKGNFPGRFSGRQFSNSRSEMNVSTLELGDSALYLCASSFGGNEQFFGPGTRLTVL.

This rearrangement joins TRBV19 to TRBJ1-2; 9 nucleotides agree with TRBD1. Losses at the gene ends were 5 bases for V and 8 bases for J; bases not matched to a gene: 9. This CDR3 has 14 residues. The germline gives CDR1 LNHDA, CDR2 SQIVND (reference sequence). CDR3 loop: CASSSYRDRDGYTF. DNA of the CDR3: TGTGCCAGTAGTTCATACCGGGACAGGGACGGCTACACCTTC.

The CDR3 DNA reads TGTGCCAGCAGTTACGCGGGGGGAGTCCAAGAGACCCAGTACTTC. This encodes CASSYAGGVQETQYF. The V gene is TRBV6-5, the J gene TRBJ2-5, with 8 bases identical to TRBD2. The V and J ends lost 2 bases and 1 base, in that order; junction bases with no gene match: 3. The CDR3 is made up of 15 amino acids. Germline V lookup: CDR1 MNHEY, CDR2 SVGAGI.

V gene TRBV30 combines with J gene TRBJ1-2; D is perhaps TRBD1 (5 bases). This CDR3 region has 14 residues. V gave up 1 base and J gave up 9 bases, with 18 bases separating them. Germline values: CDR1 GTSNPN, CDR2 SVGIG (reference sequence). The CDR3 sequence: CAWSDQGTIMRYTF. The DNA for the CDR3 is TGTGCCTGGAGTGACCAGGGAACCATCATGCGCTACACCTTC.

V gene TRBV7-2 combines with J gene TRBJ2-1; a possible D gene is TRBD2 (6 bases). The CDR3 has 15 amino acids. The V end lost 4 bases, the J end lost 1 base, and 11 bases lay between the germline ends. From germline, CDR1 is SGHTA and CDR2 FQGNSA. The chain's CDR3 is CASSSPRESYNEQFF. In DNA, the CDR3 is TGTGCCAGCAGCTCCCCGCGGGAATCCTACAATGAGCAGTTCTTC.